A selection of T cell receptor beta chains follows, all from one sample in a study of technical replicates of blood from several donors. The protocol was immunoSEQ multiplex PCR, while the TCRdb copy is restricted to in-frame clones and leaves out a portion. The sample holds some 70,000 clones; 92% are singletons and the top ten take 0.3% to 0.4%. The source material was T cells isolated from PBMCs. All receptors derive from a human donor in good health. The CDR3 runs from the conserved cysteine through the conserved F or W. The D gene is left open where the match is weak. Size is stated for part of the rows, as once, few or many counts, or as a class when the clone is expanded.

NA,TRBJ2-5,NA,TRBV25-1,CASRAAQIQYF,TGTGCCAGCAGGGCGGCGCAGATCCAGTACTTC
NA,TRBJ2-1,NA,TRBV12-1,CASSRAKRDTPYNEQFF,TGTGCCAGCAGCCGGGCTAAGCGGGACACACCCTACAATGAGCAGTTCTTC
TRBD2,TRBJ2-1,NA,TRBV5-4,CASSLTTSGRAHDEQFF,TGTGCCAGCAGCTTGACGACTAGCGGGAGGGCGCACGATGAGCAGTTCTTC
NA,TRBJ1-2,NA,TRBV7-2,CASSLAGQYYGYTF,TGTGCCAGCAGTCTCGCAGGACAGTACTATGGCTACACCTTC
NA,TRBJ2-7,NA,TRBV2,CASRGHHYEQYF,TGTGCCAGTAGAGGACATCACTACGAGCAGTACTTC
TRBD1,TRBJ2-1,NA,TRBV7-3,CASSPERGRPYNEQFF,TGTGCCAGCAGCCCCGAGAGGGGGCGTCCCTACAATGAGCAGTTCTTC
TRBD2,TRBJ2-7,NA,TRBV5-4,CASSSGLAGTTSEQYF,TGTGCCAGCAGTTCCGGACTAGCGGGTACAACGAGCGAGCAGTACTTC
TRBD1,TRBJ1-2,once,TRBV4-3,CASSGGRDSDGYTF,TGCGCCAGCAGCGGAGGCCGGGACAGCGATGGCTACACCTTC
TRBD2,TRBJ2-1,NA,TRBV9,CASSATSGGYNEQFF,TGTGCCAGCAGCGCCACTAGCGGGGGCTACAATGAGCAGTTCTTC
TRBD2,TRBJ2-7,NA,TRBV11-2,CASSSSGPTYEQYF,TGTGCCAGCAGTTCTAGCGGACCTACCTACGAGCAGTACTTC
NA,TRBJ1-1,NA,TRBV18,CASSPGINTEAFF,TGTGCCAGCTCACCCGGGATAAACACTGAAGCTTTCTTT
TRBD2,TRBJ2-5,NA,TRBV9,CASSVGMRLAGEETQYF,TGTGCCAGCAGCGTAGGGATGAGACTAGCGGGAGAAGAGACCCAGTACTTC
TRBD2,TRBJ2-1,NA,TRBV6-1,CASSSRLAEYNEQFF,TGTGCCAGCAGTTCCCGACTAGCAGAATACAATGAGCAGTTCTTC
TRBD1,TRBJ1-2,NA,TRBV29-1,CSVSGQGRSGYTF,TGCAGCGTTAGTGGACAGGGGAGGTCTGGCTACACCTTC
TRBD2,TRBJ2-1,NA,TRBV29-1,CSVEDLLAGGGQNEQFF,TGCAGCGTTGAAGATCTCCTAGCGGGAGGGGGACAAAATGAGCAGTTCTTC
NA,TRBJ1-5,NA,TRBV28,CASFAQASLAQHF,TGTGCCAGCTTTGCACAGGCTAGTTTGGCCCAGCATTTT
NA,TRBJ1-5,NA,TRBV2,CASSEERNQPQHF,TGTGCCAGCAGTGAAGAGCGGAATCAGCCCCAGCATTTT
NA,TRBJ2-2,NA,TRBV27,CASSFKRTGELFF,TGTGCCAGCAGTTTTAAGAGGACCGGGGAGCTGTTTTTT
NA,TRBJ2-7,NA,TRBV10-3,CAIRGSSYEQYF,TGTGCCATCAGGGGGAGCTCCTACGAGCAGTACTTC